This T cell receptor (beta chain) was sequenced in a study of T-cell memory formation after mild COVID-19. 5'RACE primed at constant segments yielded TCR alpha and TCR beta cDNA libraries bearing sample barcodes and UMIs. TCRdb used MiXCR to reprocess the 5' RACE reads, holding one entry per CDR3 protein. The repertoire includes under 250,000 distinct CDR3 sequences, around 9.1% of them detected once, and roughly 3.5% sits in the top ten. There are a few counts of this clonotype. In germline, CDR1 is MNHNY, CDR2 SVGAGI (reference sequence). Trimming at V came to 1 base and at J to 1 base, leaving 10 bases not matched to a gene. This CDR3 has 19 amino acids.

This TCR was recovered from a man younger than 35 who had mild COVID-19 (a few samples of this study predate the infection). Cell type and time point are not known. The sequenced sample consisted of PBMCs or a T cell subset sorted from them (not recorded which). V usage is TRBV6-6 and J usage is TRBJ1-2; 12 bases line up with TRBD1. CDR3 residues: CASSYLRDRGRVDNYGYTF. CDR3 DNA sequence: TGTGCCAGCAGTTACTTGCGGGACAGGGGGCGGGTAGATAACTATGGCTACACCTTC.